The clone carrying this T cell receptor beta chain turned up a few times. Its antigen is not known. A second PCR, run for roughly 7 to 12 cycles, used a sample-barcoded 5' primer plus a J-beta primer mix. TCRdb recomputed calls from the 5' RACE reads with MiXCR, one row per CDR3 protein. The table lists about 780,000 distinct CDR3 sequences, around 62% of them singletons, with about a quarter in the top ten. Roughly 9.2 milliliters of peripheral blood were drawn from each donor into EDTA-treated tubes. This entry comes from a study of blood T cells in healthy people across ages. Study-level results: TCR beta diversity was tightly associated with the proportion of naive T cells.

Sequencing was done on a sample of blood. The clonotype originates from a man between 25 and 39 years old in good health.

The CDR3 DNA follows: TGTGCCAGCAGCTTAGCGATGGCGAATTCACCCCTCCACTTT. Translating it yields CASSLAMANSPLHF. The chain carries TRBV7-9 and TRBJ1-6; no firm D call. Germline V gene sequence: CDR1 SEHNR, CDR2 FQNEAQ (reference sequence). With 0 bases removed from V and 7 bases from J, the gap between germline ends came to 7 bases. The CDR3 sequence is 14 residues long.